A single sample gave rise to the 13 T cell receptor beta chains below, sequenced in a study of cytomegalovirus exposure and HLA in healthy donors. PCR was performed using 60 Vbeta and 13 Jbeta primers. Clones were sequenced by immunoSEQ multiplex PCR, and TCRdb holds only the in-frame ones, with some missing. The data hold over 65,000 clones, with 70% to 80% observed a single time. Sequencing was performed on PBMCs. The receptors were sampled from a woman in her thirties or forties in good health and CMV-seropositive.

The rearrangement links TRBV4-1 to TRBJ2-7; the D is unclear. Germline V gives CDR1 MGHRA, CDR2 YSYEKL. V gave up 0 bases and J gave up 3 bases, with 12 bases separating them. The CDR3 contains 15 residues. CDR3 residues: CASSQEDGQFYEQYF. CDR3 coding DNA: TGCGCCAGCAGCCAAGAAGATGGGCAGTTCTACGAGCAGTACTTC.

CDR3 loop: CASKPLSSGANVLTF. CDR3 nucleotide sequence: TGTGCCAGCAAACCGTTGAGCTCTGGGGCCAACGTCCTGACTTTC. The chain is built from TRBV27 and TRBJ2-6, with D uncertain. This CDR3 has 15 amino acids. Between the trimmed V and J ends, which lost 7 bases and 0 bases, there was a span of 10 bases. From germline, CDR1 is MNHEY and CDR2 SMNVEV (reference sequence).

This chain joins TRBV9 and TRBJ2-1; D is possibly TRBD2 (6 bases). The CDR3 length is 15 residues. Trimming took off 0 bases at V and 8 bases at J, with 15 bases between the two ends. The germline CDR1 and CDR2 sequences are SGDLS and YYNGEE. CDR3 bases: TGTGCCAGCAGCGTAGCAGGGAGGATACTAGATGAGCAGTTCTTC. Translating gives CASSVAGRILDEQFF.

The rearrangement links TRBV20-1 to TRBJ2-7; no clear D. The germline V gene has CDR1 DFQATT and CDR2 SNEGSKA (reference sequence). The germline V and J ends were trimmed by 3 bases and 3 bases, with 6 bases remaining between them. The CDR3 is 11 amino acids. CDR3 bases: TGCAGTGCTAGGCAGGACTACGAGCAGTACTTC. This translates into CSARQDYEQYF.

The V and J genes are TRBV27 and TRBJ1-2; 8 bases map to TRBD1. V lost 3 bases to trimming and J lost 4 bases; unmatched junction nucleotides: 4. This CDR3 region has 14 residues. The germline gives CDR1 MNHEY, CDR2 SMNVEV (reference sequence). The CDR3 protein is CASSLDRASYGYTF. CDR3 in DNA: TGTGCCAGCAGTTTGGACAGGGCTAGCTATGGCTACACCTTC.

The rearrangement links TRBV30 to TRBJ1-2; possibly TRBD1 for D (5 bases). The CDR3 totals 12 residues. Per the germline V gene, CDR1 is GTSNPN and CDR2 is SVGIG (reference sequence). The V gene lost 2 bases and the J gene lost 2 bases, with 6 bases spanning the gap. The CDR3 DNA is TGTGCCTGGAGTCAGGGCAACTATGGCTACACCTTC. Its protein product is CAWSQGNYGYTF.

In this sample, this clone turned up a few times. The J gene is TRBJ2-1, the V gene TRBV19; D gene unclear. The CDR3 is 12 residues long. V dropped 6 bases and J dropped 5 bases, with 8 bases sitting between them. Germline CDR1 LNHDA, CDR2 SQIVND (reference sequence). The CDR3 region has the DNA TGTGCCAGTAGGAAAGTAGACAATGAGCAGTTCTTC. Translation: CASRKVDNEQFF.

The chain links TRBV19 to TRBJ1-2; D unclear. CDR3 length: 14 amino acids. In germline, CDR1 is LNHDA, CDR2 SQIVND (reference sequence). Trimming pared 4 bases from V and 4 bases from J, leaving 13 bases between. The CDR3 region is CASSSRERFYGYTF. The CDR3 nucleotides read TGTGCCAGTAGTAGCCGGGAACGTTTCTATGGCTACACCTTC. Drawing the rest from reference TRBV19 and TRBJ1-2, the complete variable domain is DGGITQSPKYLFRKEGQNVTLSCEQNLNHDAMYWYRQDPGQGLRLIYYSQIVNDFQKGDIAEGYSVSREKKESFPLTVTSAQKNPTAFYLCASSSRERFYGYTFGSGTRLTVV.

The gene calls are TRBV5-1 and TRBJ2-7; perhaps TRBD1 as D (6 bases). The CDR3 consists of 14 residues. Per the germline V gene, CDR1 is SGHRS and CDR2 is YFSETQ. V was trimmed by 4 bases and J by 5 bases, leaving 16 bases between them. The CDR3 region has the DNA TGCGCCAGCAGCCCAACAGGGAATGACCACGAGCAGTACTTC. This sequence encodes CASSPTGNDHEQYF.

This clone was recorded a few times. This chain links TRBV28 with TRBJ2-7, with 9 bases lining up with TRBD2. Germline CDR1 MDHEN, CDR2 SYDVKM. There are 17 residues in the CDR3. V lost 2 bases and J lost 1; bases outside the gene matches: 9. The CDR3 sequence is CASSLNLAGILSYEQYF. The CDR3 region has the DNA TGTGCCAGCAGTTTAAATCTAGCGGGAATACTTTCCTACGAGCAGTACTTC.

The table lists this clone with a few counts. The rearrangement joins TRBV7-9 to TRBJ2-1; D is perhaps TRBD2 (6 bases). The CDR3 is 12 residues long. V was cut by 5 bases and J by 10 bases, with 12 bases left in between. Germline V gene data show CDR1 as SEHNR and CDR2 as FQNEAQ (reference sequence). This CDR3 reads CASSARLVEQFF. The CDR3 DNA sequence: TGTGCCAGCAGCGCGAGACTAGTGGAGCAGTTCTTC.

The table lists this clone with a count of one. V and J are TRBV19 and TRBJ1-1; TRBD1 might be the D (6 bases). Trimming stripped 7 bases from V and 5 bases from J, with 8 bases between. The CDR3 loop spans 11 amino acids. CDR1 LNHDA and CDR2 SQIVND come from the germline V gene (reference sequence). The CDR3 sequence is CASTGATEAFF. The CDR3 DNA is TGTGCCAGTACAGGGGCTACTGAAGCTTTCTTT.

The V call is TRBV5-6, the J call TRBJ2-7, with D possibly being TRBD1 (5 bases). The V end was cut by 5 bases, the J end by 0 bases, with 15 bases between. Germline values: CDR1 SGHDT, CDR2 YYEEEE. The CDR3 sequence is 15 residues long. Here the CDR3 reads CASRPTGSSSYEQYF. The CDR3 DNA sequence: TGTGCCAGCAGACCCACAGGTTCCAGCTCCTACGAGCAGTACTTC.